In its sample, the clone carrying this T cell receptor beta chain was seen a few times. What it binds is not known. The method was immunoSEQ multiplex PCR; TCRdb's version includes in-frame clones alone and lacks a portion of them. Among about 1.1 million clones, 70% to 80% were seen once, and the ten largest hold 0.5% to 0.65%. In germline, CDR1 is KGHSH, CDR2 LQKENI. CDR3 size: 13 residues. The junction had 8 bases not matched to a gene; V was cut back by 5 bases and J by 8 bases. The data were obtained in a study of shared clonotypes between healthy human individuals. Study summary: Contributing individuals were two females and three males aged 18 to 49. Study results and caveats: Researchers found naive subsets generally carried larger estimated richness than memory subsets.

Sequences were obtained from memory CD4+ T cells from PBMCs. The subset is: CD45RA-negative fraction. The TCR was taken from a man between 18 and 35 years old in good health. Some clones in this sample may be carry-over from other donors' samples. V is TRBV18 and J is TRBJ1-2; 7 positions match TRBD1. CDR3 sequence reads: CASSGTGVGGYTF. The DNA for the CDR3 is TGTGCCAGCTCAGGCACAGGGGTAGGCGGCTACACCTTC.